This T cell receptor (beta chain) was documented in a study of blood T cell repertoires in COVID-19. Study as a whole: Material from acute and convalescent COVID-19 was sourced from the United States, Italy and Spain. The analysed material was cDNA or gDNA that came from T cells, B-cell-depleted T cells, or PBMCs.

This CDR3 comprises 14 residues. Germline V gene sequence: CDR1 SQVTM, CDR2 ANQGSEA. J was trimmed by 5 bases and V by 7 bases; bases with no gene match: 8. Assay used: immunoSEQ multiplex PCR; TCRdb lists only in-frame clones, some missing. The sample yields 75,000 to 90,000 clones, around four fifths seen once. Enrolment of Seattle patients took place during active infection, and they were followed longitudinally. Sequencing was performed on peripheral blood. The chain carries TRBV29-1 and TRBJ2-2; 9 bases align to TRBD1. This TCR was recovered from a man aged 55 to 70 with COVID-19, enrolled during active disease. This CDR3 reads CSAEGTGRTGELFF. CDR3 sequence (DNA): TGCAGCGCCGAGGGGACAGGGAGAACCGGGGAGCTGTTTTTT.